This TCR beta chain was sequenced during a study of shared clonotypes between healthy human individuals. J was trimmed by 2 bases and V by 3 bases; bases with no gene match: 6. Germline V gene sequence: CDR1 MGHRA, CDR2 YSYEKL. The CDR3 is 16 amino acids. As concerns this clone: Its antigen is still unknown.

Nashville, Tennessee was home to all donors, each a Caucasian adult. Genomic DNA of each subset was evenly split across several immunoSEQ plates. Using immunoSEQ multiplex PCR, the repertoire was profiled, and TCRdb retains in-frame clones only, with some absent. The data contain about 600,000 clones, approximately 97% of them singletons. Study-level findings and limits: Naive subsets usually exceeded memory subsets in estimated richness.

This chain joins TRBV4-1 and TRBJ2-7; the match to TRBD2 covers 11 bases. This sequence was found in a woman in her twenties or thirties in good health. What was sequenced was naive CD4+ T cells sorted from blood. Subset reported: CD45RA+ positively selected. The CDR3 region is CASSQAGTSGTYEQYF. The CDR3 region has the DNA TGCGCCAGCAGCCAGGCCGGGACTAGCGGCACCTACGAGCAGTACTTC.